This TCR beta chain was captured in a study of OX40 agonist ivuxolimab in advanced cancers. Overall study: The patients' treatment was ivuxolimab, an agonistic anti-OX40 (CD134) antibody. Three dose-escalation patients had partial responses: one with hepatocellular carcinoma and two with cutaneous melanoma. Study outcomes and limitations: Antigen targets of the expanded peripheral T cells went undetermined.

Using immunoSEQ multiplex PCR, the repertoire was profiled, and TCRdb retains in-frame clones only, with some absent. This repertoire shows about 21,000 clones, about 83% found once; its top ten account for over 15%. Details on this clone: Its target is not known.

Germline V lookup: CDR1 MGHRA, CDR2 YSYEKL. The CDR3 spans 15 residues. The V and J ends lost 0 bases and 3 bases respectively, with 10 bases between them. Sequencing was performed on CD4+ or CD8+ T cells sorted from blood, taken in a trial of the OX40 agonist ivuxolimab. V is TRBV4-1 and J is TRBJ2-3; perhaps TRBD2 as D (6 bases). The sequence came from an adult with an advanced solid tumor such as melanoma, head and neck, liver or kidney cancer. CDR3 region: CASSQDEGRTDTQYF. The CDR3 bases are TGCGCCAGCAGCCAAGATGAGGGGAGGACAGATACGCAGTATTTT.